A selection of T cell receptor beta chains follows, all from one sample in a study of blood T cell repertoires in COVID-19. The data were produced by immunoSEQ multiplex PCR, yet TCRdb's version contains in-frame clones alone and is incomplete. This table holds about 120,000 clones, around 83% found once. Sequenced sample: peripheral blood. The source of these receptors is a man aged 35-49 years with acute or convalescent COVID-19. Both conserved end residues are part of each CDR3.

TRBV5-1	TRBJ1-1	CASSLAVTGWLNTEAFF
TRBV4-2	TRBJ2-3	CASSPSLNTDTQYF
TRBV10-2	TRBJ2-3	CASSGALAGDTDTQYF
TRBV21-1	TRBJ2-3	CASSNCEASMTDTQYF
TRBV10-3	TRBJ1-1	CATTGENGMNTEAFF
TRBV25-1	TRBJ1-4	CASSESPGGLLNEKLFF
TRBV4-1	TRBJ2-2	CASSLRTGDAGELFF
TRBV2	TRBJ2-7	CASRGLAGGEQYF
TRBV5-1	TRBJ1-6	CASSLAPEGNSPLHF
TRBV6-5	TRBJ2-3	CASRSGGATDTQYF
TRBV6-6	TRBJ1-1	CASSNPDIGEAFF
TRBV5-4	TRBJ2-7	CASSLIGTGSHEQYF
TRBV7-9	TRBJ1-2	CASSPVEVEGYTF
TRBV28	TRBJ1-2	CASSSPGVPSLGF
TRBV7-2	TRBJ2-7	CASSYDRGSSYEQYF
TRBV3-1/TRBV3-2	TRBJ2-7	CASSQGEGQGHEQYF
TRBV6-6	TRBJ2-3	CASSSSRGGQGDTQYF
TRBV19	TRBJ1-5	CATRSPAEEPQHF
TRBV4-1	TRBJ1-1	CASSQAITVDTEAFF
TRBV4-2	TRBJ2-2	CASSARAGAVNTGELFF
TRBV9	TRBJ2-7	CASSVRTGGRYEQYF
TRBV2	TRBJ2-2	CASTRQAPTGELFF
TRBV9	TRBJ2-2	CASSVYAGELFF
TRBV6-2/TRBV6-3	TRBJ1-5	CASSTTSGIHQPQHF
TRBV5-4	TRBJ2-7	CASSRLQGYEQYF
TRBV19	TRBJ1-2	CASSPGTGSYGYTF
TRBV7-2	TRBJ2-7	CASSLASGGLYEQYF
TRBV19	TRBJ1-5	CASSDRPLNQPQHF
TRBV13	TRBJ2-2	CASRPQGTGELFF
TRBV13	TRBJ1-2	CASPTPGDYGYTF
TRBV7-2	TRBJ2-5	CASSLRGRGYQETQYF
TRBV24-1	TRBJ1-2	CATSDSSGVPYGYTF
TRBV7-2	TRBJ1-3	CASSSRDSTLNTIYF
TRBV4-3	TRBJ2-6	CASSQEVLRGAGANVLTF
TRBV6-5	TRBJ1-1	CASRAIQGANTEAFF
TRBV10-3	TRBJ1-1	CAISESQALQTEAFF
TRBV2	TRBJ2-5	CASCPGTGQETQYF
TRBV5-1	TRBJ2-1	CASSVGPRGDEQFF
TRBV5-6	TRBJ2-7	CASSLWDRDRALYEQYF
TRBV7-2	TRBJ1-2	CASSLSWSGRGPSDGYTF
TRBV21-1	TRBJ2-7	CGLAGDGGAEQYF
TRBV7-9	TRBJ2-1	CASSLEITGSYNEQFF
TRBV3-1/TRBV3-2	TRBJ2-4	CASSRGTGLAKNIQYF
TRBV6-2/TRBV6-3	TRBJ1-1	CASSYSTVAFF
TRBV7-9	TRBJ1-1	CASSKPGTGWGAFF
TRBV19	TRBJ2-3	CASRSRTSLTDTQYF
TRBV7-6	TRBJ1-4	CASSLAEGAGEKLFF
TRBV30	TRBJ2-2	CAWSVSRGLGELFF
TRBV29-1	TRBJ2-1	CSVDNSGRSYNEQFF
TRBV18	TRBJ1-1	CASSPPRGTTEAFF
TRBV30	TRBJ2-2	CAGGRAASTGELFF
TRBV15	TRBJ1-5	CATSRDRASQPQHF
TRBV20-1	TRBJ1-2	CSAEDRGGYTF
TRBV20-1	TRBJ2-2	CSASSGGRVTGELFF